Listed below are T cell receptor beta chains from one sample, sequenced in a study of CD8 T cells in Susac syndrome. TCRdb reanalysed the immunoSEQ multiplex PCR reads using MiXCR and keeps one entry per CDR3 protein. The data hold 200,000 or so distinct CDR3 sequences, with roughly 96% observed a single time. Sample: CD4+ T cells from PBMCs. The origin of the receptors is a human donor with multiple sclerosis. Each CDR3 is given with its conserved first and last residue. The D gene is left open where the match is weak. Some rows have no size entry. The others give once, few or many, or a class for an expanded clone.

>.|.|TRBJ1-2|TRBV3-1|12
TGTGCCAGCAGCCAACGGGGCTATGGCTACACCTTC
CASSQRGYGYTF
>.|.|TRBJ1-5|TRBV2|14
TGTGCCAGCAAGGGGGGGGTTGGCAATCAGCCCCAGCATTTT
CASKGGVGNQPQHF
>TRBD1|.|TRBJ1-2|TRBV27|15
TGTGCCAGCAGTATCGGGACAGGAGGTTTTTATGGCTACACCTTC
CASSIGTGGFYGYTF
>.|.|TRBJ1-1|TRBV9|15
TGTGCCAGCAGCGTAGATCTATTGGCAAACACTGAAGCTTTCTTT
CASSVDLLANTEAFF
>.|.|TRBJ1-4|TRBV5-1|14
TGCGCCAGCAGCTTCTTGGGACACGATGAAAAACTGTTTTTT
CASSFLGHDEKLFF
>.|.|TRBJ1-5|TRBV5-6|15
TGTGCCAGCAGCTTTAGAGGGGTAGGCAATCAGCCCCAGCATTTT
CASSFRGVGNQPQHF
>TRBD1|.|TRBJ2-3|TRBV18|13
TGTGCCAGCTCACCGGGACAGACAGATACGCAGTATTTT
CASSPGQTDTQYF
>.|.|TRBJ2-7|TRBV2|13
TGTGCCAGCAGGGCGTCTCCGGGGGTGGAGCAGTACTTC
CASRASPGVEQYF
>TRBD2|.|TRBJ2-1|TRBV20-1|14
TGCAGTGCTAGTAGCGGGGGGGCCTTGAATGAGCAGTTCTTC
CSASSGGALNEQFF
>.|.|TRBJ2-3|TRBV9|14
TGTGCCAGCAGCTCCATCGCCTACACAGATACGCAGTATTTT
CASSSIAYTDTQYF
>.|.|TRBJ2-1|TRBV11-3|13
TGTGCCAGCAGCTTATTGCAGAGGGCCAATAAGTTCTTC
CASSLLQRANKFF
>.|.|TRBJ2-3|TRBV29-1|12
TGCAGCGTTGTTCCTTCACTGGATACGCAGTATTTT
CSVVPSLDTQYF
>.|once|TRBJ2-4|TRBV3-1|17
TGTGCCAGCAGCCAAGATGGTGCGGGCGCCTCCAAAAACATTCAGTACTTC
CASSQDGAGASKNIQYF
>TRBD2|.|TRBJ2-5|TRBV5-4|15
TGTGCCAGCAGCTTAGTGGCGGGGGGGCAGGAGACCCAGTACTTC
CASSLVAGGQETQYF
>.|.|TRBJ2-3|TRBV6-5|13
TGTGCCAGCAGTTACTCGTTTGGTGATACGCAGTATTTT
CASSYSFGDTQYF
>.|.|TRBJ1-1|TRBV29-1|13
TGCAGCGCCACGACCGCCGTGGGCACTGAAGCTTTCTTT
CSATTAVGTEAFF
>.|.|TRBJ2-1|TRBV9|13
TGTGCCAGCAGCGTAGAGTCCCGAGGTGAGCAGTTCTTC
CASSVESRGEQFF
>TRBD1|.|TRBJ1-2|TRBV20-1|12
TGCAGTGCCACCGACAGGGCCTATGGCTACACCTTC
CSATDRAYGYTF
>.|.|TRBJ2-3|TRBV24-1|16
TGTGCCACCAGTGACCCAGTGTCACCTAGCACAGATACGCAGTATTTT
CATSDPVSPSTDTQYF
>.|.|TRBJ2-5|TRBV29-1|10
TGCAGCGTTGATCAAGAGACCCAGTACTTC
CSVDQETQYF
>TRBD1|once|TRBJ2-6|TRBV2|16
TGTGCCAGCAGTTTCGGACAGGGCTCTGGGGCCAACGTCCTGACTTTC
CASSFGQGSGANVLTF
>TRBD1|few|TRBJ1-5|TRBV30|16
TGTGCCTGCGACAGGGAAGGGAGTTGGGGCAATCAGCCCCAGCATTTT
CACDREGSWGNQPQHF
>.|.|TRBJ2-7|TRBV3-1|13
TGTGCCAGCAGTCGGACAAGATTCTACGAGCAGTACTTC
CASSRTRFYEQYF
>.|once|TRBJ2-7|TRBV14|11
TGTGCCAGCAGCCATTGGTACGAGCAGTACTTC
CASSHWYEQYF
>.|.|TRBJ1-2|TRBV11-3|16
TGTGCCAGCAGCTTCTTCCAGGGGAAGTCGAACTATGGCTACACCTTC
CASSFFQGKSNYGYTF
>.|few|TRBJ1-1|TRBV3-1|12
TGTGCCAGCAGCCAGGTGAACACTGAAGCTTTCTTT
CASSQVNTEAFF
>TRBD1|.|TRBJ2-7|TRBV20-1|14
TGCAGTGCTCTCGAGGGGGGACAGGAAACCGAGCAGTACTTC
CSALEGGQETEQYF
>.|.|TRBJ2-3|TRBV30|12
TGTGCCTGGAGTGTACATAGATCTACGCAGTATTTT
CAWSVHRSTQYF
>TRBD1|.|TRBJ2-7|TRBV30|13
TGTGCCGGTACAGGGGCGACCAATTACGAGCAGTACTTC
CAGTGATNYEQYF
>.|.|TRBJ2-7|TRBV30|14
TGTGCCTGGAGCGGTTATAGGTTTTACCACGAGCAGTACTTC
CAWSGYRFYHEQYF
>TRBD1|.|TRBJ2-7|TRBV23-1|15
TGCGCCAGCAGTCACCCCGCGGCAGGGGGCTACGAGCAGTACTTC
CASSHPAAGGYEQYF
>.|.|TRBJ2-7|TRBV5-1|12
TGCGCCAGCAGTGGTAGCGGATACGAGCAGTACTTC
CASSGSGYEQYF
>.|.|TRBJ1-5|TRBV24-1|11
TGTGCCACCCCTGTGGAATGGCCCCAGCATTTT
CATPVEWPQHF
>.|once|TRBJ2-6|TRBV7-9|14
TGTGCCAGCCCCCCCCGGCCTGGGGCCAACGTCCTGACTTTC
CASPPRPGANVLTF
>.|.|TRBJ2-7|TRBV27|13
TGTGCCACCAGAAGGGACGGCCCCCGCGAGCAGTACTTC
CATRRDGPREQYF
>.|.|TRBJ1-1|TRBV3-1|13
TGTGCCAGCAGCCAAGCAGAGGGGGCTGAAGCTTTCTTT
CASSQAEGAEAFF
>.|.|TRBJ1-1|TRBV30|15
TGTGCCTGGAGTGTACTCCGGGGATACACTTTTGAAGCTTTCTTT
CAWSVLRGYTFEAFF
>TRBD1|.|TRBJ1-5|TRBV2|13
TGTGCCAGCACGGGACAGCTCAATCAGCCCCAGCATTTT
CASTGQLNQPQHF
>.|.|TRBJ1-1|TRBV29-1|13
TGCAGCGTTGATAATCCTGAGAACACTGAAGCTTTCTTT
CSVDNPENTEAFF
>.|.|TRBJ1-2|TRBV20-1|12
TGCAGTGCTAGAGCACTGGGGATAGGCTACACCTTC
CSARALGIGYTF
>.|.|TRBJ2-6|TRBV20-1|13
TGCAGTGCTTCAAGCAGCGGGGCCAACGTCCTGACTTTC
CSASSSGANVLTF
>TRBD1|few|TRBJ2-3|TRBV20-1|13
TGCAGTGCTTCCGGGACAGGGGTGGATACGCAGTATTTT
CSASGTGVDTQYF
>.|.|TRBJ2-1|TRBV5-1|15
TGCGCCAGCAGCTTCCGGCCCACGAGGGGCAATGAGCAGTTCTTC
CASSFRPTRGNEQFF
>TRBD2|once|TRBJ2-7|TRBV29-1|12
TGCAGCGCTGACGGGGGGGCCGACGAGCAGTACTTC
CSADGGADEQYF
>TRBD2|.|TRBJ2-1|TRBV29-1|14
TGCAGCGTCCAGACTAGCGGGATTTACAATGAGCAGTTCTTC
CSVQTSGIYNEQFF
>TRBD2|.|TRBJ2-7|TRBV28|14
TGTGCCAGCAGTTTGGGCGGGAGTAATTACGAGCAGTACTTC
CASSLGGSNYEQYF
>.|once|TRBJ1-3|TRBV9|15
TGTGCCAGCAGCGTAGCTCCCAGATCGGGGAACACCATATATTTT
CASSVAPRSGNTIYF
>.|.|TRBJ2-1|TRBV20-1|15
TGCAGTGCTACTTGGGTGGCAGGGCCGGTCAATGAGCAGTTCTTC
CSATWVAGPVNEQFF
>.|.|TRBJ2-7|TRBV27|13
TGTGCCATAGGCCGGGACTCCCAATACGAGCAGTACTTC
CAIGRDSQYEQYF
>.|.|TRBJ2-7|TRBV7-9|14
TGTGCCAGCAGCCGCCTGGCGGTAACCTACGAGCAGTACTTC
CASSRLAVTYEQYF
>TRBD2|.|TRBJ2-7|TRBV7-7|15
TGTGCCAGCAGCTTAGGGTCAGCGGGAGCCAGCGAGCAGTACTTC
CASSLGSAGASEQYF
>.|.|TRBJ2-1|TRBV20-1|11
TGCAGTGCTTGGACCGGGCATGAGCAGTTCTTC
CSAWTGHEQFF
>TRBD2|.|TRBJ2-5|TRBV7-8|14
TGTGCCAGCAGCCCGGGGGGGCTCCAAGAGACCCAGTACTTC
CASSPGGLQETQYF
>TRBD2|.|TRBJ2-1|TRBV6-5|15
TGTGCCAGCAGTAATCTAGCGGGAGGGCCGAGTGAGCAGTTCTTC
CASSNLAGGPSEQFF
>.|.|TRBJ1-4|TRBV27|14
TGTGCCAGCAGTTTATCGGATAACAGGGAAAAACTGTTTTTT
CASSLSDNREKLFF
>.|.|TRBJ2-3|TRBV20-1|14
TGCAGTGCGTGGGACCAACCTAGCACAGATACGCAGTATTTT
CSAWDQPSTDTQYF